The 15 T cell receptor beta chains given below trace back to one sample, sequenced in a study of T cell responses to AZD1222 COVID-19 vaccine. The data were produced by immunoSEQ multiplex PCR, yet TCRdb's version contains in-frame clones alone and is incomplete. The table includes about 180,000 clones, approximately 88% detected once. Specimen: peripheral blood, collected on day 0 of AZD1222 vaccination. The receptors originated from an adult in good health.

The CDR3 DNA follows: TGTGCCAGCACACTTAGCGGGCTCACAGATACGCAGTATTTT. This gives the protein CASTLSGLTDTQYF. The chain combines TRBV28 with TRBJ2-3, with 7 bases matching TRBD2. CDR1 MDHEN and CDR2 SYDVKM come from the germline V gene. CDR3 length equals 14 residues. J lost 2 bases, V lost 7 bases, and 6 bases had no gene match.

The gene calls are TRBV11-1 and TRBJ1-4; D perhaps matches TRBD1 (6 bases). Deletions cut 5 bases from V and 4 bases from J, with 17 bases between. Germline lookup yields CDR1 SGHAT and CDR2 FQDESV (reference sequence). The CDR3 is 16 residues long. The CDR3 loop is CASSPGPRGYNEKLFF. Written as DNA, the CDR3 is TGTGCCAGCAGCCCCGGACCAAGGGGGTATAATGAAAAACTGTTTTTT.

The sample holds a few counts of this clone. This rearrangement joins TRBV6-5 to TRBJ2-2, with TRBD1 identical over 7 bases. The trim removed 4 bases at V and 5 bases at J, leaving 7 bases unmatched. This CDR3 has 15 residues. Per germline, CDR1 MNHEY and CDR2 SVGAGI. CDR3 in DNA: TGTGCCAGCAGTTTAGGGACAGTTAAAACCGGGGAGCTGTTTTTT. Encoded protein: CASSLGTVKTGELFF.

This rearrangement joins TRBV7-9 to TRBJ2-1; no reliable D call. CDR3 length equals 15 residues. V was clipped by 3 bases and J by 3 bases, with 12 bases between them. From germline, CDR1 is SEHNR and CDR2 FQNEAQ (reference sequence). The CDR3 here is CASSFAAALYNEQFF. The CDR3 DNA sequence: TGTGCCAGCAGCTTTGCCGCGGCGCTCTACAATGAGCAGTTCTTC.

The rearrangement links TRBV18 to TRBJ2-5; D call uncertain. The V end was cut by 3 bases, the J end by 2 bases, with 7 bases between. The V gene's germline CDR1 is KGHSH and CDR2 LQKENI. The CDR3 runs to 13 residues. The CDR3 sequence is CASSPAAQETQYF. The CDR3 coding sequence is TGTGCCAGCTCACCTGCCGCTCAAGAGACCCAGTACTTC. The whole variable domain, filled in from reference TRBV18 and TRBJ2-5, reads NAGVMQNPRHLVRRRGQEARLRCSPMKGHSHVYWYRQLPEEGLKFMVYLQKENIIDESGMPKERFSAEFPKEGPSILRIQQVVRGDSAAYFCASSPAAQETQYFGPGTRLLVL.

CDR3 in DNA: TGTGCCAGCAGCCAGACAGGGGGTGCCGGGGAGCTGTTTTTT. The encoded protein is CASSQTGGAGELFF. This chain connects TRBV7-2 to TRBJ2-2; 9 nucleotides agree with TRBD1. The CDR3 contains 14 residues. V was clipped by 5 bases and J by 6 bases; unmatched bases: 4. CDR1 is SGHTA, CDR2 FQGNSA, per germline.

The chain uses TRBV28 and TRBJ1-2; maybe TRBD1 (6 bases). The CDR3 has 13 amino acids. V was shortened by 1 base and J by 8 bases, with 11 bases between the two germline ends. Germline CDR1 MDHEN, CDR2 SYDVKM. CDR3 in DNA: TGTGCCAGCAGTTTATCAGGGGCGAGGGGCTACACCTTC. Translation: CASSLSGARGYTF.

The chain employs TRBV11-2 and TRBJ2-7, with 7 bases lining up with TRBD1. With 2 bases clipped from V and 2 bases from J, the junction kept 6 bases outside the gene matches. The CDR3 runs 15 residues. Germline V CDR1 and CDR2: SGHAT, FQNNGV. The CDR3 nucleotides are TGTGCCAGCAGCTTAACCAACAGGGGACCCTACGAGCAGTACGTC. It yields the protein CASSLTNRGPYEQYV.

This chain uses TRBV6-5 with TRBJ2-5; D ambiguous. With 6 bases removed from V and 5 bases from J, the gap between germline ends came to 10 bases. CDR1 and CDR2 from the germline V gene are MNHEY and SVGAGI. The CDR3 consists of 12 residues. CDR3 protein: CASRPNRETQYF. Written as DNA, the CDR3 is TGTGCCAGCAGACCAAATCGTGAGACCCAGTACTTC.

The chain has TRBV9 and TRBJ1-2; the D is unclear. Germline loops: CDR1 SGDLS, CDR2 YYNGEE. V lost 4 bases to trimming and J lost 2 bases, with 12 bases between them. This CDR3 contains 14 residues. Written as DNA, the CDR3 is TGTGCCAGCAGCAAAGACGGAATAAACTATGGCTACACCTTC. Its protein product is CASSKDGINYGYTF.

V and J are TRBV7-2 and TRBJ2-1; a possible D gene is TRBD2 (6 bases). Germline V lookup: CDR1 SGHTA, CDR2 FQGNSA. Trimming stripped 4 bases from V and 6 bases from J, with 13 bases between. The CDR3 spans 14 residues. The DNA for the CDR3 is TGTGCCAGCAGCTCCGCGGGGTTAGGCAATGAGCAGTTCTTC. This translates into CASSSAGLGNEQFF. The full variable domain, completed using reference TRBV7-2 and TRBJ2-1, is GAGVSQSPSNKVTEKGKDVELRCDPISGHTALYWYRQSLGQGLEFLIYFQGNSAPDKSGLPSDRFSAERTGGSVSTLTIQRTQQEDSAVYLCASSSAGLGNEQFFGPGTRLTVL.

The J gene is TRBJ1-4, the V gene TRBV5-4, with TRBD1 matching 7 bases. Germline V gene lookup returns CDR1 SGHNT and CDR2 YYREEE (reference sequence). After removal of 7 bases from V and 5 bases from J, the junction contained 11 bases not matched to a gene. CDR3 length equals 15 residues. The CDR3 DNA sequence: TGTGCCAGCGGATTTTGGGACAGCCTGAATGAAAAACTGTTTTTT. This translates into CASGFWDSLNEKLFF. Complete variable domain (other parts from reference TRBV5-4 and TRBJ1-4): ETGVTQSPTHLIKTRGQQVTLRCSSQSGHNTVSWYQQALGQGPQFIFQYYREEENGRGNFPPRFSGLQFPNYSSELNVNALELDDSALYLCASGFWDSLNEKLFFGSGTQLSVL.

The CDR3 here is CAISESRGGSYGYTF. The CDR3 region has the DNA TGTGCCATCAGTGAGTCGAGGGGGGGCTCCTATGGCTACACCTTC. The chain employs TRBV10-3 and TRBJ1-2; TRBD1 is a possible D gene (6 bases). The V and J ends lost 0 bases and 4 bases respectively, with 12 bases between them. The CDR3 covers 15 residues. Germline assignment: CDR1 ENHRY and CDR2 SYGVKD.

The rearrangement links TRBV30 to TRBJ1-5, with D maybe TRBD1 (5 bases). Germline V gene lookup returns CDR1 GTSNPN and CDR2 SVGIG (reference sequence). CDR3 length: 16 amino acids. Trimming left V 3 bases short and J 4 bases short, with 19 bases between. The CDR3, as DNA: TGTGCCTGGAGCCCAGATGCGGGACGACGGAATCAGCCCCAGCATTTT. It encodes CAWSPDAGRRNQPQHF.

V and J are TRBV5-7 and TRBJ2-2; D might be TRBD1 or TRBD2, each matching 5 bases. TRBV5-7 is recorded as an ORF, its role being uncertain. V was shortened by 2 bases and J by 5 bases, with 16 bases between the two germline ends. CDR3 length: 16 amino acids. The CDR3 sequence is CASSFPGRGATGELFF. The CDR3 DNA is TGTGCCAGCAGCTTCCCCGGCAGAGGGGCTACCGGGGAGCTGTTTTTT.